These 25 T cell receptor beta chains originate from one sample sequenced in a study of prognosis after radiotherapy for stage I lung cancer. Two-round multiplex PCR amplified TCR beta CDR3 from genomic DNA. During first-round PCR, primers specific to each TRBV and TRBJ gene were used. Using its own MiXCR run on the multiplex PCR reads, TCRdb lists one record per CDR3 protein. In the table there are over 10,000 distinct CDR3 sequences, about 50% of which are singletons. The sequencing here drew on PBMCs, taken before or after stereotactic body radiation therapy (not recorded which). These receptors were obtained from a donor aged 50 or older with non-small cell lung cancer.

By share, this clonotype counts as medium-sized. J is TRBJ2-3 and V is TRBV30; TRBD1 might be the D (6 bases). Trimming cost V 2 bases and J 3 bases, with 6 bases left between them. This CDR3 contains 12 residues. The germline V gene has CDR1 GTSNPN and CDR2 SVGIG (reference sequence). CDR3 residues: CAWSRGTDTQYF. CDR3 DNA sequence: TGTGCCTGGAGTAGGGGGACAGATACGCAGTATTTT.

This clonotype has only one observation. The rearrangement links TRBV27 to TRBJ2-3; D is ambiguous. V lost 5 bases and J 0 bases, leaving 6 bases between the germline ends. CDR1 is MNHEY, CDR2 SMNVEV, per germline (reference sequence). The CDR3 runs to 13 residues. The CDR3 nucleotides are TGTGCCAGCAGTCCTTCCAGCACAGATACGCAGTATTTT. It encodes CASSPSSTDTQYF.

V and J are TRBV7-6 and TRBJ2-1; D gene uncertain. V dropped 5 bases and J dropped 8 bases, with 13 bases sitting between them. Germline-derived CDR1 and CDR2 are SGHVS and FNYEAQ. The CDR3 runs to 13 residues. This CDR3 reads CASSQGGLYEQFF. The CDR3 coding sequence is TGTGCCAGCAGCCAAGGTGGGCTCTATGAGCAGTTCTTC. The full variable domain, completed using reference TRBV7-6 and TRBJ2-1, is GAGVSQSPRYKVTKRGQDVALRCDPISGHVSLYWYRQALGQGPEFLTYFNYEAQQDKSGLPNDRFSAERPEGSISTLTIQRTEQRDSAMYRCASSQGGLYEQFFGPGTRLTVL.

Within the sample, this clonotype is medium-sized. The rearrangement joins TRBV5-1 to TRBJ2-3, with 9 bases aligning to TRBD2. J gave up 6 bases and V 5 bases, and 13 bases lay outside the gene matches. CDR1 is SGHRS, CDR2 YFSETQ, per germline. CDR3 length equals 16 residues. The DNA for the CDR3 is TGCGCCAGCAGTCCCTCTAGCGGGGTACCGGGGGATACGCAGTATTTT. Its protein product is CASSPSSGVPGDTQYF.

The rearrangement joins TRBV12-3 or TRBV12-4 to TRBJ1-5, with 11 bases identical to TRBD1. Trimming took 8 bases from V and 5 from J; bases not matched to a gene: 2. CDR3 length: 13 amino acids. The CDR3 is CASRDRGDQPQHF. The CDR3 nucleotides read TGTGCCAGCCGGGACAGGGGGGATCAGCCCCAGCATTTT.

This sequence joins TRBV30 and TRBJ2-7, with a weak D call TRBD2 (6 bases). V gave up 8 bases and J gave up 5 bases, with 10 bases separating them. The CDR3 is 10 amino acids. CDR1 is GTSNPN and CDR2 is SVGIG in the germline V gene (reference sequence). CDR3 in amino acids: CAGGFHEQYF. CDR3 in DNA: TGTGCCGGAGGGTTCCACGAGCAGTACTTC.

By share, this clonotype ranks as medium-sized (0.01 to 0.1%). The chain employs TRBV11-2 and TRBJ2-3; TRBD1 agrees at 10 bases. CDR3 length equals 16 residues. Germline lookup yields CDR1 SGHAT and CDR2 FQNNGV. V lost 1 base to trimming and J lost 6 bases; unmatched junction nucleotides: 7. The CDR3 here is CASSLVMDRGRDTQYF. CDR3 DNA: TGTGCCAGCAGCTTAGTAATGGACAGGGGGAGGGATACGCAGTATTTT.

This clonotype was observed many times. The chain employs TRBV7-9 and TRBJ1-5; D is unclear. This CDR3 is built from 12 residues. The ends were cut back, 3 bases at V and 5 bases at J, with 5 bases in the middle. The germline CDR1 and CDR2 sequences are SEHNR and FQNEAQ (reference sequence). This CDR3 is CASSFSDQPQHF. The CDR3 DNA is TGTGCCAGCAGCTTCTCCGATCAGCCCCAGCATTTT.

This clonotype rates as medium-sized. This chain joins TRBV28 and TRBJ2-3; D may correspond to TRBD1 or TRBD2 (6 bases each). This CDR3 is built from 15 residues. Germline-derived CDR1 and CDR2 are MDHEN and SYDVKM. V lost 5 bases, J lost 6 bases, and 18 bases lay in between. CDR3 sequence: CASSQTGGEKDTQYF. The CDR3 bases are TGTGCCAGCAGTCAGACAGGCGGGGAAAAGGATACGCAGTATTTT.

This clonotype was counted at least ten times. V and J are TRBV20-1 and TRBJ2-7; unclear D gene. This CDR3 contains 15 residues. The V end was cut by 0 bases, the J end by 0 bases, with 12 bases between. Germline lookup yields CDR1 DFQATT and CDR2 SNEGSKA (reference sequence). The CDR3 region is CSARDFRVNSYEQYF. CDR3 sequence (DNA): TGCAGTGCTAGAGATTTCCGGGTAAACTCCTACGAGCAGTACTTC.

The chain employs TRBV27 and TRBJ2-1; tentative D call: TRBD2 (5 bases). Germline lookup yields CDR1 MNHEY and CDR2 SMNVEV (reference sequence). Trimming left V 2 bases short and J 7 bases short, with 12 bases between. This CDR3 spans 14 amino acids. The CDR3 DNA follows: TGTGCCAGCAGTTTACACGGGAATAATAATGAGCAGTTCTTC. It translates to CASSLHGNNNEQFF.

This clonotype was counted at least ten times. The V gene is TRBV4-1, the J gene TRBJ2-1; 11 positions match TRBD1. Germline V gene sequence: CDR1 MGHRA, CDR2 YSYEKL. This CDR3 region has 16 residues. V was clipped by 4 bases and J by 8 bases; unmatched bases: 10. CDR3: CASSRLPGQGGYEQFF. In nucleotides, the CDR3 is TGCGCCAGCAGCCGGCTGCCGGGACAGGGGGGTTATGAGCAGTTCTTC.

This clonotype was seen many times. The chain joins TRBV5-4 to TRBJ2-5; unclear D gene. Germline CDR1 reads SGHNT; CDR2 reads YYREEE (reference sequence). There are 13 residues in the CDR3. Trimming stripped 1 base from V and 3 bases from J, with 7 bases between. CDR3 nucleotide sequence: TGTGCCAGCAGCTTGCGAGGAGAAGAGACCCAGTACTTC. Protein: CASSLRGEETQYF.

This clonotype ranks as medium-sized. The chain carries TRBV6-5 and TRBJ2-7; 11 bases fit TRBD1. Per the germline V gene, CDR1 is MNHEY and CDR2 is SVGAGI. CDR3 size: 14 residues. After removal of 0 bases from V and 7 bases from J, the junction contained 2 bases not matched to a gene. The CDR3 here is CASSYSGDRGEQYF. The CDR3, as DNA: TGTGCCAGCAGTTACTCGGGGGACAGGGGGGAGCAGTACTTC.

Points on this clonotype: A far larger clone is off by one base, so a read error is likely. The gene calls are TRBV3-1 and TRBJ2-7, with 13 bases matching TRBD2. V lost 3 bases, J lost 7 bases, and 6 bases stayed unmatched. Germline CDR1 LGHDT, CDR2 YNNKEL (reference sequence). There are 15 residues in the CDR3. The CDR3 loop is CASSQGLAGSVEQYF. CDR3 coding DNA: TGTGCCAGCAGCCAGGGACTAGCGGGATCCGTTGAGCAGTACTTC.

The rearrangement links TRBV3-1 to TRBJ1-1; D not resolved. V was clipped by 4 bases and J by 5 bases, with 14 bases between them. Germline V gives CDR1 LGHDT, CDR2 YNNKEL (reference sequence). The CDR3 spans 14 residues. The CDR3 DNA sequence: TGTGCCAGCAGCCCAAACAGCGGCGGGACTGAAGCTTTCTTT. Translation: CASSPNSGGTEAFF.

This clonotype was seen at least ten times. In DNA form, the CDR3 reads TGTGCCAGCAGTTACTCGTTGGGGGGAACTGAAGCTTTCTTT. This codes for CASSYSLGGTEAFF. The chain uses TRBV6-5 and TRBJ1-1, with D perhaps matching TRBD1 (5 bases). This CDR3 contains 14 residues. The germline CDR1 and CDR2 sequences are MNHEY and SVGAGI. V was trimmed by 0 bases and J by 5 bases, leaving 10 bases between them.

V and J are TRBV6-2 or TRBV6-3 and TRBJ2-2; perhaps TRBD1 as D (6 bases). This CDR3 is 14 amino acids long. V dropped 6 bases and J dropped 2 bases, with 10 bases sitting between them. Germline V gene sequence: CDR1 MNHEY, CDR2 SVGEGT. The CDR3 loop reads CASRRDTNTGELFF. The CDR3 DNA sequence: TGTGCCAGCAGAAGGGACACAAACACCGGGGAGCTGTTTTTT.

A note on this clonotype: A read error is likely here: a far larger clone is one base away. The chain's CDR3 is CAIRPAVGNEQFF. CDR3 DNA: TGTGCCATCAGGCCAGCGGTGGGCAATGAGCAGTTCTTC. This chain links TRBV10-3 with TRBJ2-7; tentative D call: TRBD2 (5 bases). Near its end, the DNA agrees better with TRBJ2-1, so the J call may be wrong. The CDR3 is 13 amino acids. The germline V gene encodes CDR1 ENHRY and CDR2 SYGVKD.

The V call is TRBV12-3 or TRBV12-4, the J call TRBJ2-1; D possibly corresponds to TRBD2 (5 bases). V was clipped by 1 base and J by 16 bases, with 23 bases between them. The CDR3 is 15 amino acids. In DNA, the CDR3 is TGTGCCAGCAGTTTAGGGGCTAGCTCGTACAATGAGAAATTCTTC. Protein sequence: CASSLGASSYNEKFF.

As regards this clonotype: A far larger clone is one nucleotide away, so this likely arose from a read error. This chain uses TRBV7-9 with TRBJ2-2; D is undetermined. V was trimmed by 4 bases and J by 4 bases, leaving 10 bases between them. There are 14 residues in the CDR3. Germline CDR1 is SEHNR and CDR2 is FQNEAQ (reference sequence). Here the CDR3 DNA reads TGTGCCAGCAGCTGGTCTTTGGGCACCGGGGAGCTGTTTTTT. It is translated as CASSWSLGTGELFF.

The V call is TRBV13, the J call TRBJ2-7; D possibly matches TRBD1 or TRBD2 (5 bases each). The V end was cut by 7 bases, the J end by 0 bases, with 13 bases between. This CDR3 is 14 amino acids long. The V gene's germline CDR1 is PRHDT and CDR2 FYEKMQ (reference sequence). This CDR3 reads CASIEGPSSYEQYF. The DNA for the CDR3 is TGTGCCAGCATCGAGGGGCCGAGCTCCTACGAGCAGTACTTC.

The V and J genes are TRBV7-2 and TRBJ2-1, with 11 bases lining up with TRBD2. The germline V gene has CDR1 SGHTA and CDR2 FQGNSA. With 6 bases clipped from V and 1 base from J, the junction kept 2 bases outside the gene matches. There are 15 residues in the CDR3. CDR3 region: CASRVAGGSYNEQFF. The CDR3 bases are TGTGCCAGCAGGGTAGCGGGAGGGTCCTACAATGAGCAGTTCTTC. The full variable domain, in which reference TRBV7-2 and TRBJ2-1 provide the parts outside the CDR3, is GAGVSQSPSNKVTEKGKDVELRCDPISGHTALYWYRQSLGQGLEFLIYFQGNSAPDKSGLPSDRFSAERTGGSVSTLTIQRTQQEDSAVYLCASRVAGGSYNEQFFGPGTRLTVL.

This clonotype was observed many times. This chain joins TRBV30 and TRBJ1-5, with D uncertain. This CDR3 comprises 15 residues. V was pared by 5 bases and J by 2 bases, with 16 bases between. Germline CDR1 GTSNPN, CDR2 SVGIG (reference sequence). CDR3 loop: CAWDQGWPGNQPQHF. CDR3 DNA: TGTGCCTGGGACCAAGGGTGGCCGGGCAATCAGCCCCAGCATTTT. Complete variable domain (other parts from reference TRBV30 and TRBJ1-5): SQTIHQWPATLVQPVGSPLSLECTVEGTSNPNLYWYRQAAGRGLQLLFYSVGIGQISSEVPQNLSASRPQDRQFILSSKKLLLSDSGFYLCAWDQGWPGNQPQHFGDGTRLSIL.

This clonotype ranks as medium-sized. The chain couples TRBV11-3 to TRBJ2-7, with 7 nucleotides matching TRBD1. This CDR3 comprises 13 residues. Germline V CDR1 and CDR2: SGHNT, YENEEA. J was trimmed by 3 bases and V by 5 bases; bases with no gene match: 4. CDR3 coding DNA: TGTGCCAGCAGCCCTGGGACAGACTACGAGCAGTACTTC. The encoded protein is CASSPGTDYEQYF.